These 32 T cell receptor beta chains originate from one sample sequenced in a study of blood T cell repertoires in COVID-19. Libraries were prepared by immunoSEQ multiplex PCR; TCRdb keeps only in-frame clonotypes and omits some of them. The table includes fewer than 80,000 clones, around 79% detected once. Specimen: peripheral blood. The receptors come from a woman at least 80 years old with active or convalescent COVID-19.

This chain joins TRBV19 and TRBJ1-2, with 9 bases lining up with TRBD1. This CDR3 spans 17 amino acids. Germline V lookup: CDR1 LNHDA, CDR2 SQIVND (reference sequence). V shed 5 bases, J shed 0 bases, and the junction held 10 bases outside the gene matches. CDR3 nucleotides: TGTGCCAGTAGTCCACAGGGGGCTACAGGATCTAACTATGGCTACACCTTC. This encodes CASSPQGATGSNYGYTF.

V gene TRBV3-1 (or the pseudogene TRBV3-2) combines with J gene TRBJ1-2; 7 bases are a match to TRBD1. The germline gives CDR1 LGHDT, CDR2 YNNKEL (reference sequence). The CDR3 contains 14 residues. V was clipped by 1 base and J by 2 bases; unmatched bases: 1. CDR3 bases: TGTGCCAGCAGCCAAGCGACAGGGAACTATGGCTACACCTTC. It yields the protein CASSQATGNYGYTF.

This chain's CDR3 is CASSVAGTLLHEQYF. The CDR3 DNA reads as TGTGCCAGCAGCGTAGCGGGGACACTCCTTCACGAGCAGTACTTC. The rearrangement joins TRBV9 to TRBJ2-7; possibly TRBD1 for D (6 bases). The CDR3 loop spans 15 amino acids. V was pared by 0 bases and J by 5 bases, with 15 bases between. Germline CDR1 reads SGDLS; CDR2 reads YYNGEE.

The genes are TRBV5-5 and TRBJ1-2, with a tentative D call TRBD1 (5 bases). V was cut by 4 bases and J by 0 bases, with 13 bases left in between. The CDR3 has 15 residues. Per the germline V gene, CDR1 is SGHKS and CDR2 is YYEKEE (reference sequence). CDR3 sequence reads: CASSARGHSNYGYTF. The CDR3 DNA sequence: TGTGCCAGCAGCGCCCGTGGACACTCTAACTATGGCTACACCTTC.

This chain uses TRBV6-5 with TRBJ1-5; D perhaps matches TRBD1 (5 bases). Germline loops: CDR1 MNHEY, CDR2 SVGAGI. The V end lost 0 bases, the J end lost 7 bases, and 13 bases lay between the germline ends. The CDR3 extends over 15 amino acids. This CDR3 is CASSYSGGENQPQHF. As DNA, the CDR3 is TGTGCCAGCAGTTACTCAGGAGGGGAAAACCAGCCCCAGCATTTT.

The chain employs TRBV7-2 and TRBJ2-3; D possibly corresponds to TRBD2 (5 bases). The CDR3 covers 15 residues. Germline V lookup: CDR1 SGHTA, CDR2 FQGNSA. Between the trimmed V and J ends, which lost 4 bases and 6 bases, there was a span of 17 bases. CDR3: CASSYDRAAFDTQYF. The CDR3 DNA reads as TGTGCCAGCAGCTACGATAGAGCGGCCTTCGATACGCAGTATTTT.

The chain recombines TRBV12-5 with TRBJ2-6; D is perhaps TRBD2 (5 bases). CDR3 length equals 13 residues. Germline V gene lookup returns CDR1 LGHNT and CDR2 FRNRAP. The CDR3 loop is CASGLSGANVLTF. The CDR3 coding sequence is TGTGCCTCGGGGTTGTCTGGGGCCAACGTCCTGACTTTC.

The rearrangement uses TRBV7-8 and TRBJ1-5; D might be TRBD1 (6 bases). Germline CDR1 reads SGHVS; CDR2 reads FQNEAQ. The CDR3 totals 15 residues. The V and J ends lost 5 bases and 3 bases respectively, with 14 bases between them. The CDR3 loop reads CASSLRTATNQPQHF. The CDR3 DNA reads as TGTGCCAGCAGCCTAAGGACAGCTACCAATCAGCCCCAGCATTTT.

The V gene is TRBV5-1, the J gene TRBJ2-7; D possibly corresponds to TRBD1 (5 bases). CDR1 and CDR2 (germline): SGHRS, YFSETQ. Trimming pared 2 bases from V and 0 bases from J, leaving 12 bases between. The CDR3 sequence is 15 residues long. In nucleotides, the CDR3 is TGCGCCAGCAGCTTTATAGGGGATAGCTCCTACGAGCAGTACTTC. Encoded protein: CASSFIGDSSYEQYF.

This chain uses TRBV9 with TRBJ2-7; 14 bases align to TRBD2. Germline-derived CDR1 and CDR2 are SGDLS and YYNGEE. This CDR3 region has 16 residues. V lost 0 bases to trimming and J lost 3 bases; unmatched junction nucleotides: 2. Written as DNA, the CDR3 is TGTGCCAGCAGCGTAGGGGGACTAGCGGGAGTCTACGAGCAGTACTTC. Translated: CASSVGGLAGVYEQYF.

The chain is built from TRBV29-1 and TRBJ1-1; D gene unclear. Trimming shortened V by 7 bases and J by 4 bases, and 10 bases separated the two germline ends. Germline CDR1 reads SQVTM; CDR2 reads ANQGSEA. This CDR3 has 11 residues. CDR3 in DNA: TGCAGCGGTGAGGGAGTCACTGAAGCTTTCTTT. Its translation: CSGEGVTEAFF.

The chain joins TRBV6-1 to TRBJ1-1; D ambiguous. The germline gives CDR1 MNHNS, CDR2 SASEGT. With 2 bases removed from V and 1 base from J, the gap between germline ends came to 5 bases. The CDR3 runs to 13 residues. The CDR3 protein is CASSEQANTEAFF. The CDR3 bases are TGTGCCAGCAGTGAACAGGCGAACACTGAAGCTTTCTTT.

The rearrangement uses TRBV27 and TRBJ1-6; 7 bases line up with TRBD1. Germline V gene sequence: CDR1 MNHEY, CDR2 SMNVEV (reference sequence). CDR3 length: 15 residues. Germline trimming cut 9 bases from V and 10 bases from J; bases unmatched to any gene: 15. CDR3 sequence: CASTPLTGLRSPLHF. CDR3 in DNA: TGTGCCAGTACCCCTTTGACAGGGCTCCGGTCACCCCTCCACTTT.

V gene TRBV7-2 combines with J gene TRBJ1-1; D is unclear. V gave up 1 base and J gave up 0 bases, with 9 bases separating them. Germline-derived CDR1 and CDR2 are SGHTA and FQGNSA. The CDR3 extends over 15 amino acids. Written as DNA, the CDR3 is TGTGCCAGCAGCTTAGAGGGAGATATGAACACTGAAGCTTTCTTT. This translates into CASSLEGDMNTEAFF.

CDR3 bases: TGTGCCAGCCGCCTAGCGGGAGGAACCTACGAGCAGTACTTC. Its translation is CASRLAGGTYEQYF. This sequence joins TRBV19 and TRBJ2-7; 11 bases map to TRBD2. This CDR3 spans 14 amino acids. Germline CDR1 and CDR2: LNHDA and SQIVND (reference sequence). The V and J ends lost 9 bases and 2 bases, in that order; junction bases with no gene match: 6.

This clone appeared a single time. The V and J genes are TRBV27 and TRBJ2-5, with D perhaps TRBD2 (5 bases). V dropped 0 bases and J dropped 3 bases, with 5 bases sitting between them. Germline V CDR1 and CDR2: MNHEY, SMNVEV (reference sequence). The CDR3 sequence is 13 residues long. CDR3 coding DNA: TGTGCCAGCAGTTTATCGGGAGAAGAGACCCAGTACTTC. It translates to CASSLSGEETQYF.

The chain recombines TRBV11-2 with TRBJ1-6; D is unclear. Germline V gene sequence: CDR1 SGHAT, CDR2 FQNNGV. There are 15 residues in the CDR3. V shed 6 bases and J shed 4 bases, with 13 bases lying between them. As DNA, the CDR3 is TGTGCCAGCAGGCCAGGTTTCCCTTATAATTCACCCCTCCACTTT. Protein product: CASRPGFPYNSPLHF.

This chain joins TRBV29-1 and TRBJ1-2, with 9 bases aligning to TRBD1. CDR3 size: 17 residues. CDR1 SQVTM and CDR2 ANQGSEA come from the germline V gene. The junction had 13 bases not matched to a gene; V was cut back by 0 bases and J by 5 bases. The CDR3 nucleotides read TGCAGCGTTGAAGATTCCCCGTCGGACAGGGGCGGATATGGCTACACCTTC. Its translation is CSVEDSPSDRGGYGYTF.

The rearrangement joins TRBV21-1 to TRBJ2-5; the table's D call TRBD2 went unverified against the DNA. TRBV21-1 has pseudogene status. CDR3 length: 15 amino acids. CDR3 in amino acids: CASSKEAGAKETQYF. In DNA form, the CDR3 reads TGTGCCAGCAGCAAAGAGGCGGGAGCAAAAGAGACCCAGTACTTC.

Of note for this clone: One junction end does not reproduce the germline sequence, and a read error may be involved. This chain connects TRBV7-3 to TRBJ2-1; TRBD1 matches at 9 bases. CDR1 is SGHTA and CDR2 is FQGTGA in the germline V gene. CDR3 length: 14 residues. CDR3 nucleotides: TGTGCCAGCAGCCTAACCGGGACAGGGACTGAGCAGTTCTTC. It encodes CASSLTGTGTEQFF.

The chain is built from TRBV27 and TRBJ2-1; 9 nucleotides line up with TRBD1. The V gene end was trimmed by 7 bases and the J gene end by 4 bases; junction bases not matched to a gene: 5. CDR1 and CDR2 (germline): MNHEY, SMNVEV (reference sequence). The CDR3 sequence is 14 residues long. DNA for the CDR3: TGTGCCAGCAACCACGGACAGGGGTACAATGAGCAGTTCTTC. It encodes CASNHGQGYNEQFF.

This clone was counted once. This chain links TRBV19 with TRBJ1-2; a possible D gene is TRBD1 (6 bases). Germline V gene sequence: CDR1 LNHDA, CDR2 SQIVND (reference sequence). CDR3 length equals 13 residues. V was shortened by 6 bases and J by 2 bases, with 10 bases between the two germline ends. The CDR3 region is CASSRGTNYGYTF. The CDR3 DNA is TGTGCCAGTAGCAGGGGCACAAACTATGGCTACACCTTC.

The CDR3 region has the DNA TGTGCCAGCAGCCGCCAAGCGGGAGGAGCGAACACCGGGGAGCTGTTTTTT. The encoded protein is CASSRQAGGANTGELFF. V gene TRBV4-2 combines with J gene TRBJ2-2; 9 nucleotides line up with TRBD2. CDR3 length equals 17 residues. With 4 bases clipped from V and 0 bases from J, the junction kept 6 bases outside the gene matches. From germline, CDR1 is LGHNA and CDR2 YNFKEQ.

V usage is TRBV30 and J usage is TRBJ2-2, with D possibly TRBD2 on 5 matching bases. Germline CDR1 is GTSNPN and CDR2 is SVGIG (reference sequence). This CDR3 has 13 residues. Deletions cut 3 bases from V and 6 bases from J, with 11 bases between. This CDR3 reads CAWSRAGPGELFF. CDR3 coding DNA: TGTGCCTGGAGCCGCGCGGGCCCCGGGGAGCTGTTTTTT.

This clone was detected ten times or more. The V and J genes are TRBV7-2 and TRBJ2-2; perhaps TRBD1 as D (5 bases). Trimming cost V 5 bases and J 1 base, with 8 bases left between them. In germline, CDR1 is SGHTA, CDR2 FQGNSA. CDR3 length equals 14 residues. The CDR3 DNA reads TGTGCCAGCAGCCTCCAGGGGAACACCGGGGAGCTGTTTTTT. Amino acid sequence: CASSLQGNTGELFF. The complete variable domain, with remaining parts taken from reference TRBV7-2 and TRBJ2-2, reads GAGVSQSPSNKVTEKGKDVELRCDPISGHTALYWYRQSLGQGLEFLIYFQGNSAPDKSGLPSDRFSAERTGGSVSTLTIQRTQQEDSAVYLCASSLQGNTGELFFGEGSRLTVL.

The V call is TRBV5-1, the J call TRBJ1-2; tentatively, D is TRBD1 (6 bases). Germline CDR1 SGHRS, CDR2 YFSETQ. V was pared by 0 bases and J by 0 bases, with 9 bases between. The CDR3 is made up of 15 amino acids. This CDR3 reads CASSLARGSNYGYTF. The CDR3 nucleotides are TGCGCCAGCAGCTTGGCCAGGGGATCTAACTATGGCTACACCTTC.

This rearrangement joins TRBV30 to TRBJ2-7; TRBD2 matches at 8 bases. CDR3 length: 12 amino acids. Germline CDR1 is GTSNPN and CDR2 is SVGIG (reference sequence). The V segment lost 2 bases and the J segment 3 bases; nucleotides outside the gene matches: 0. CDR3 protein: CAWSREGYEQYF. In DNA, the CDR3 is TGTGCCTGGAGTCGGGAGGGCTACGAGCAGTACTTC.

The gene calls are TRBV6-2 or TRBV6-3 and TRBJ2-7; 10 bases line up with TRBD2. V was clipped by 5 bases and J by 9 bases; unmatched bases: 10. The CDR3 loop spans 14 amino acids. Germline lookup yields CDR1 MNHEY and CDR2 SVGEGT. CDR3 protein: CASSQRGGRSAQYF. CDR3 DNA: TGTGCCAGCAGTCAGCGGGGGGGAAGGTCGGCGCAGTACTTC.

The J gene is TRBJ2-7, the V gene TRBV6-2 or TRBV6-3; the match to TRBD1 covers 7 bases. Trimming took 5 bases from V and 4 from J; bases not matched to a gene: 11. CDR1 is MNHEY, CDR2 SVGEGT, per germline. This CDR3 is built from 15 residues. The CDR3 nucleotides read TGTGCCAGCAGTGACGGGACAGCTAAATATTACGAGCAGTACTTC. Translation: CASSDGTAKYYEQYF.

The V gene is TRBV6-2 or TRBV6-3, the J gene TRBJ1-3; D is ambiguous. The V end lost 5 bases, the J end lost 1 base, and 12 bases lay between the germline ends. Looked up from germline, CDR1 is MNHEY and CDR2 is SVGEGT. The CDR3 has 15 residues. CDR3 protein: CASSLQRVSGNTIYF. CDR3 DNA: TGTGCCAGCAGTCTTCAACGGGTGTCTGGAAACACCATATATTTT.

This sequence joins TRBV27 and TRBJ2-3; 7 positions agree with TRBD1. Trimming took 7 bases from V and 4 from J; bases not matched to a gene: 5. This CDR3 has 13 amino acids. Germline V gene sequence: CDR1 MNHEY, CDR2 SMNVEV (reference sequence). CDR3 DNA sequence: TGTGCCAGCAATGCTGGGACAGCAGATACGCAGTATTTT. Residues: CASNAGTADTQYF.

The chain carries TRBV18 and TRBJ1-1; D possibly corresponds to TRBD1 (6 bases). The CDR3 runs to 14 residues. Trimming removed 3 bases from V and 2 bases from J, with 10 bases in between. Looked up from germline, CDR1 is KGHSH and CDR2 is LQKENI. As DNA, the CDR3 is TGTGCCAGCTCACCGGGACAAAAAAACACTGAAGCTTTCTTT. The encoded protein is CASSPGQKNTEAFF.